A selection of T cell receptor beta chains follows, all from one sample in a study of CD8 T cells in Susac syndrome. From the immunoSEQ multiplex PCR reads, TCRdb called clonotypes with MiXCR, one entry per CDR3 protein. The repertoire includes under 85,000 distinct CDR3 sequences, 90% to 95% of them detected once, and 0.5% to 0.7% sits in the top ten. Specimen: CD8+ T cells from PBMCs. The receptors derive from a human donor with multiple sclerosis. CDR3s include the opening cysteine and the closing phenylalanine or tryptophan. The D gene is left open where the match is weak. Clone size is stated in some rows and not others, as once, few, many or a class when expanded.

d_gene	v_gene	abundance	j_gene	CDR3aa	CDR3nt
NA	TRBV6-5	NA	TRBJ1-2	CASSTITSYGYTF	TGTGCCAGCAGTACTATAACCTCCTATGGCTACACCTTC
NA	TRBV30	NA	TRBJ2-3	CAWSWDRTDTQYF	TGTGCCTGGAGTTGGGATCGCACAGATACGCAGTATTTT
TRBD2	TRBV20-1	NA	TRBJ2-3	CSAPFTGTINTDTQYF	TGCAGTGCCCCCTTTACCGGGACTATAAACACAGATACGCAGTATTTT
NA	TRBV14	NA	TRBJ1-2	CASSHGQNYGYTF	TGTGCCAGCAGCCATGGACAGAACTATGGCTACACCTTC
TRBD1	TRBV18	once	TRBJ1-2	CASSSTGGSYGYTF	TGTGCCAGCTCTTCGACAGGGGGGTCCTATGGCTACACCTTC
NA	TRBV9	NA	TRBJ1-5	CASSPDPGSSNQPQHF	TGTGCCAGCAGCCCAGACCCAGGGAGTAGCAATCAGCCCCAGCATTTT
TRBD1	TRBV28	NA	TRBJ1-1	CASRTQGITEAFF	TGTGCCAGCAGAACACAGGGGATAACTGAAGCTTTCTTT
NA	TRBV27	NA	TRBJ2-5	CASSSARGGETQYF	TGTGCCAGCAGTTCTGCCCGGGGCGGTGAGACCCAGTACTTC
NA	TRBV9	NA	TRBJ1-2	CASSVGWGDYGYTF	TGTGCCAGCAGCGTAGGATGGGGAGACTATGGCTACACCTTC
NA	TRBV27	NA	TRBJ2-1	CASGLLGDEQFF	TGTGCCAGCGGCTTACTCGGGGATGAGCAGTTCTTC
TRBD2	TRBV20-1	NA	TRBJ2-3	CSAREWVSGTTDTQYF	TGCAGTGCTAGAGAATGGGTTAGCGGGACGACAGATACGCAGTATTTT
TRBD2	TRBV4-1	NA	TRBJ2-7	CASSQRGSEQYF	TGCGCCAGCAGCCAGCGGGGGAGCGAGCAGTACTTC
TRBD2	TRBV5-1	NA	TRBJ2-7	CASSLEASGGVEQYF	TGCGCCAGCAGCTTGGAGGCTAGCGGAGGGGTGGAGCAGTACTTC
TRBD2	TRBV7-9	NA	TRBJ2-1	CASSSTSGAYNEQFF	TGTGCCAGCAGCTCAACTAGCGGGGCCTACAATGAGCAGTTCTTC
TRBD2	TRBV6-2/TRBV6-3	NA	TRBJ2-1	CASSYATSGKGQFF	TGTGCCAGCAGTTACGCGACTAGCGGAAAGGGGCAGTTCTTC
NA	TRBV4-1	NA	TRBJ1-2	CASSQEPGLNYGYTF	TGCGCCAGCAGCCAAGAGCCAGGGCTTAACTATGGCTACACCTTC
NA	TRBV20-1	NA	TRBJ1-1	CSVPDSRNTEAFF	TGCAGTGTTCCGGACAGTCGGAACACTGAAGCTTTCTTT
NA	TRBV9	NA	TRBJ1-2	CASSLGGPNYGYTF	TGTGCCAGCAGCCTTGGCGGCCCCAACTATGGCTACACCTTC
NA	TRBV25-1	NA	TRBJ2-5	CASRNGGTGAETQYF	TGTGCCAGCAGGAACGGGGGCACAGGGGCAGAGACCCAGTACTTC
TRBD1	TRBV5-1	NA	TRBJ2-7	CASSPRTGVEQYF	TGCGCCAGCAGCCCTAGGACAGGGGTCGAGCAGTACTTC
NA	TRBV12-3/TRBV12-4	NA	TRBJ1-1	CASSFNLGTEAFF	TGTGCCAGCAGTTTCAACCTGGGAACTGAAGCTTTCTTT
NA	TRBV24-1	NA	TRBJ2-1	CATSEAANEQFF	TGTGCCACCAGTGAGGCGGCCAATGAGCAGTTCTTC
NA	TRBV27	NA	TRBJ2-7	CASSLGLAYEQYF	TGTGCCAGCAGTTTAGGGCTAGCGTACGAGCAGTACTTC
NA	TRBV15	NA	TRBJ2-1	CATSRAVYDEQFF	TGTGCCACCAGCAGAGCAGTTTACGATGAGCAGTTCTTC
TRBD1	TRBV20-1	once	TRBJ2-1	CSAEDGTGNDEQFF	TGCAGTGCCGAGGACGGGACAGGTAACGATGAGCAGTTCTTC
TRBD2	TRBV28	NA	TRBJ2-7	CASIQLAGESYEQYF	TGTGCCAGCATCCAACTAGCGGGAGAATCCTACGAGCAGTACTTC
TRBD2	TRBV7-2	NA	TRBJ2-7	CASTPETSVLHEQYF	TGTGCCAGCACCCCGGAGACTAGCGTGTTACACGAGCAGTACTTC
NA	TRBV19	NA	TRBJ2-3	CASSIAADTQYF	TGTGCCAGTAGTATTGCGGCAGATACGCAGTATTTT
NA	TRBV29-1	once	TRBJ1-3	CSVGGGENIGNTIYF	TGCAGCGTTGGAGGAGGGGAGAATATTGGGAACACCATATATTTT
NA	TRBV4-1	NA	TRBJ2-5	CASSQEARGQGIRTQYF	TGCGCCAGCAGCCAAGAAGCCCGGGGGCAGGGTATACGGACCCAGTACTTC
NA	TRBV15	NA	TRBJ1-6	CATSRELGAPNSPLHF	TGTGCCACCAGCAGAGAATTAGGGGCTCCTAATTCACCCCTCCACTTT
NA	TRBV10-3	NA	TRBJ1-1	CAIRDLTEAFF	TGTGCCATCAGGGACCTCACTGAAGCTTTCTTT
NA	TRBV29-1	NA	TRBJ2-7	CSVLGRSAYEQYF	TGCAGCGTTTTGGGAAGGTCAGCCTACGAGCAGTACTTC
TRBD1	TRBV5-6	NA	TRBJ2-7	CASSHPGQTAYEQYF	TGTGCCAGCAGCCATCCGGGACAGACGGCCTACGAGCAGTACTTC
NA	TRBV27	NA	TRBJ2-7	CASSPAGPFGEQYF	TGTGCCAGCAGTCCCGCTGGACCTTTTGGGGAGCAGTACTTC
TRBD2	TRBV7-9	NA	TRBJ2-5	CASSLEGGLAGQETQYF	TGTGCCAGCAGCTTAGAGGGGGGACTAGCGGGACAAGAGACCCAGTACTTC
NA	TRBV5-6	NA	TRBJ1-1	CASSLDRVDEAFF	TGTGCCAGCAGCTTGGATAGGGTGGATGAAGCTTTCTTT
TRBD1	TRBV27	NA	TRBJ2-5	CASRTGVQETQYF	TGTGCCAGCAGGACAGGGGTCCAAGAGACCCAGTACTTC
NA	TRBV27	NA	TRBJ2-3	CASSLGTDGYTDTQYF	TGTGCCAGCAGTCTCGGGACGGATGGATACACAGATACGCAGTATTTT
TRBD2	TRBV4-1	NA	TRBJ2-7	CASSQDPSGGDEQYF	TGCGCCAGCAGCCAAGATCCTAGCGGGGGGGACGAGCAGTACTTC
NA	TRBV6-2/TRBV6-3	once	TRBJ2-2	CASSYVGELFF	TGTGCCAGCAGTTACGTGGGGGAGCTGTTTTTT
NA	TRBV4-1	NA	TRBJ2-7	CASSQDLSEQYF	TGCGCCAGCAGCCAAGATCTAAGCGAGCAGTACTTC
NA	TRBV27	NA	TRBJ2-1	CASTFSPAGISYNEQFF	TGTGCCAGCACCTTCTCACCCGCAGGTATCTCCTACAATGAGCAGTTCTTC
NA	TRBV20-1	NA	TRBJ1-2	CSARDGTAEGYGYTF	TGCAGTGCTAGAGATGGGACTGCCGAAGGGTATGGCTACACCTTC
TRBD2	TRBV27	NA	TRBJ2-1	CASSTSGVYNEQFF	TGTGCCAGCAGTACTAGCGGGGTCTACAATGAGCAGTTCTTC